The source of this TCR beta chain is a study of T cells of healthy individuals listed by TCRdb under 2018. Receptor amplification or capture employed 5' RACE. Sequencing took place on an Illumina MiSeq. The public reads were reanalyzed by TCRdb: fastp trimming at Q25, MiXCR alignment, in-frame beta chains only. Merged by CDR3 protein, the rows form single entries marked with the most common genes and DNA. This sample gives about 96,000 distinct CDR3 sequences in total; 17% of them show up just once. Jointly, the top ten make up around 6.4% of the sample. Concerning this clonotype: What this receptor recognizes is not known. Base qualities are not recorded, but no much larger clone differs from it by a single base.

Spanning cysteine to phenylalanine, the CDR3 consists of 15 amino acids. CDR3 DNA only is kept here, 45 bases in frame from base 1. CDR1 and CDR2 were assigned from the germline V gene (reference sequence) as DFQATT and SNEGSKA. V and J are trimmed by 3 bases and 5 bases, and the gene matches miss 9 bases of the junction. The sequence is built from TRBV20-1 and TRBJ2-3; 9 middle bases align to TRBD2. The TCR sequence derives from a human donor in good health. This receptor carries the CDR3 CSASIVAGVIDTQYF. The DNA is TGCAGTGCTAGTATTGTAGCGGGAGTAATAGATACGCAGTATTTT.